This T cell receptor beta chain derives from a study of blood T cell repertoires in COVID-19 (dated by TCRdb to 2020 to 2021). Concerning the study at large: Collaborator samples came from the United States, Italy and Spain and covered acute and convalescent phases of COVID-19. The material from the prospective study consisted of cDNA or gDNA derived from T cells, B-cell-depleted T cells, or PBMCs. The dataset comprised deeply sampled blood TCRbeta repertoires from subjects exposed to, actively infected with, or recovered from COVID-19. The repertoires were made available in a free public database intended to serve as a resource for research on the immune response to SARS-CoV-2. The samples were drawn from two sources: the first 160 participants of the ongoing ImmuneRACE study, and 1,200 or so subjects contributed by 6 global collaborators. The sample metadata nearly always contained a de-identified subject ID, COVID-19 status, age in years and sex. HLA class I and class II types, where available, came from metadata supplied by the sample provider rather than from assay-based typing. Study-wide conclusions, independent of this receptor: The amount of clinical and demographic metadata varied by source and participant and was provided uncurated.

TCRbeta CDR3 regions were amplified from genomic DNA by means of the immunoSEQ Assay, a bias-controlled multiplex PCR. In the source study's methods: Within the assay, amplification of reference gene primers was used to estimate how many nucleated cells each sample contained. To quantify the absolute abundance of each unique TCRbeta CDR3 rearrangement, sequence reads were collapsed and filtered. For each sample, productive Simpson clonality was calculated as the square root of Simpson's diversity index over productive rearrangements. Held by TCRdb, this immuneACCESS table contains in-frame sequences only and omits some clones. Under half of the omission traces to an unresolved V gene where checked; the cause of the rest is unknown. V, J and clone size derive from that table, while D and trimming were established from the DNA sequence. For this sample there are roughly 100,000 clones; 77% appear just once. The biggest ten clones account for about 10% of the sample.

Regarding this clone: This clone's antigen is unknown. No base qualities exist here, and no much larger clone lies one base off it.

CDR1 and CDR2, per the germline V gene, are SGHAT and FQNNGV. V loses 4 bases at its end and J loses 12 bases; junction bases beyond the gene matches: 9. From its cysteine to its phenylalanine, the CDR3 spans 13 amino acids. Of all the DNA, just the CDR3 is kept, 39 bases in frame from base 1. The collaborating institutions used their own protocols to collect whole blood in K2EDTA tubes. For TCRbeta analysis, collaborators shipped samples as frozen whole blood, isolated PBMCs, or DNA extracted from either of those sample types. This receptor was obtained from an elderly woman with acute or convalescent COVID-19. The rearranged segments are TRBV11-2 and TRBJ2-7; 10 middle bases align to TRBD1. Sequenced input: peripheral blood. This receptor carries the CDR3 CASSYRDRGLGYF. The DNA sequence follows: TGTGCCAGCAGCTACCGGGACAGGGGCCTCGGGTACTTC.